This TCR beta chain was sequenced in a study of T cells in women clearing cervical HPV infection. Produced via immunoSEQ multiplex PCR; TCRdb's table is partial and in-frame only. The sample has around 21,000 clones; the top ten hold less than 7.5%. Germline assignment: CDR1 SGHNT and CDR2 YYREEE (reference sequence). J gave up 7 bases and V 4 bases, and 10 bases lay outside the gene matches. This CDR3 contains 15 residues. Points on this clone: The observed sequence ends 3 residues before the CDR3 terminus, with the missing tail filled in from the germline J gene.

J is TRBJ2-1 and V is TRBV5-4, with TRBD2 matching 8 bases. This sequence originates from a woman between 18 and 75 years old with a cervical HPV16 infection that either progressed to CIN3+ or cleared (not recorded which). The sample taken for sequencing was blood buffy coat. Partial CDR3 DNA: TGTGCCAGCAGCCCGGGACTAGTAAGACTGAATGAG. This gives the protein CASSPGLVRLNE. The full CDR3 reads CASSPGLVRLNEQFF.